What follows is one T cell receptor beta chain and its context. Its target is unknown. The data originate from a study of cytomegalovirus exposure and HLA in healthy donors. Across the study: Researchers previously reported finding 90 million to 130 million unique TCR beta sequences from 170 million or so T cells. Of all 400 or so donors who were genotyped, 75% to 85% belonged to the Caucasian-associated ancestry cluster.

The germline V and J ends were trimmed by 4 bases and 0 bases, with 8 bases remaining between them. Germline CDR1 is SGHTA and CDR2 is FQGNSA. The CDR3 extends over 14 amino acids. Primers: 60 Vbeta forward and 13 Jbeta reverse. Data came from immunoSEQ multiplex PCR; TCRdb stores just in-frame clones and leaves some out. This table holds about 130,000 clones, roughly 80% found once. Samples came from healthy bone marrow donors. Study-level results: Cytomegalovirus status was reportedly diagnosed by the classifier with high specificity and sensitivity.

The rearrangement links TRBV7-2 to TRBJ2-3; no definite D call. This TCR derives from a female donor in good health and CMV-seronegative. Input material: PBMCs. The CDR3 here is CASSSSVSTDTQYF. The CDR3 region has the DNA TGTGCCAGCAGCTCGTCAGTGAGCACAGATACGCAGTATTTT.